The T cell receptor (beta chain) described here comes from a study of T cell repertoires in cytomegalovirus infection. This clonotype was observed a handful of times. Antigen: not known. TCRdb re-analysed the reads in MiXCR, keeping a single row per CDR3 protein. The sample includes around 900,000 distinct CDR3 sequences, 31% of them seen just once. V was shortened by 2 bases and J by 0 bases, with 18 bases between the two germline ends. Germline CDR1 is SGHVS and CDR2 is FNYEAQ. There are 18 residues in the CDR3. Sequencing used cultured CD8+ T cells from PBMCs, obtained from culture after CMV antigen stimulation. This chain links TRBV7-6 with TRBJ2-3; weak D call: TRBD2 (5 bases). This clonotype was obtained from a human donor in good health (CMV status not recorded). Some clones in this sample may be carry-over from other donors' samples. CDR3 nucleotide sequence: TGTGCCAGCAGCTTACTAGATCTTGTAACGGGGAGCACAGATACGCAGTATTTT. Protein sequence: CASSLLDLVTGSTDTQYF.